Here is one T cell receptor (beta chain) with its context. Its recognized antigen is unknown. Within one base of it there is no much larger clone, and no base qualities were kept. The data were taken from a study of low-dose radiotherapy and immunotherapy resistance in tumors (dated by TCRdb to 2022 to 2024). Regarding the study in general: Patients in Cohort 1 were given 0.5 Gy per fraction every 2 weeks, and the prescribed total PTV dose was 6.5 Gy. Intravenous cyclophosphamide at 200 mg/m2 was administered every two weeks, one day ahead of each radiation and immunotherapy administration. Starting on cycle 1 day 1, patients took 300 mg of aspirin by mouth once daily for four cycles. Patients were given nivolumab as a 240 mg flat dose every two weeks and ipilimumab at 1 mg/kg every six weeks, with both drugs delivered intravenously. Eight patients were included in the translational analysis: three from the first dose cohort and the first five from the second dose cohort. Randomization of trial participants into treatment groups was not performed. Patients in Cohort 2 were given 1 Gy per fraction every two weeks, for a total of 13 Gy across 26 weeks.

TCRdb shows the sequencer as Illumina HiSeq 2500. Superscript III and a set of TRAV- and TRBV-specific primers were used to synthesize first-strand cDNA, so that both TCRalpha and TCRbeta chains were covered. TCRs were amplified for about 20 PCR cycles with Phusion, using a constant-region primer paired with the adapter attached to the V primers. Isolated mRNA was amplified with the MessageAmp II aRNA Amplification Kit, using a roughly 15-hour in vitro transcription at 37°C. The Dynabeads mRNA DIRECT Purification Kit was used to isolate mRNA for TCR sequencing. Indexed Illumina adapters were added in a second Phusion PCR of about 25 cycles, and the PCR products were purified with AMPure XP beads. In the authors' own workflow: Using custom Perl scripts, TCR sequences that encoded the same protein were pooled, out-of-frame sequences were dropped, and the abundance of each clonotype was calculated. The analysis excluded TCR sequences that were supported by just one read. Shannon entropy, Gini index, clonality, richness, and the frequency of TCRs shared between repertoires were included as repertoire metrics. TCRdb ran its own pipeline on the public reads, namely fastp trimming at Q25 and MiXCR clone calling, and kept in-frame beta chains. Duplicate CDR3 protein sequences are folded into a single record with the most common DNA and genes. These V and J calls rely on TCRdb rather than the paper's analysis. Across this sample there are more than 70,000 distinct CDR3 sequences, with approximately 31% seen only once. The top ten clonotypes cover roughly 10% of the sample.

Sample time point, as interpreted from the label and publication: before trial treatment. The donors took part in RACIN, a single-arm, phase I, dose-escalation trial that combined nivolumab, ipilimumab, aspirin, low-dose cyclophosphamide and low-dose radiotherapy. Patients were eligible if they had advanced solid tumors that were TIL-negative. Counted from cysteine to phenylalanine, this CDR3 has 15 amino acids. Of the read, only the CDR3 DNA is kept; its 45 bases are in frame from base 1. CDR1 and CDR2, looked up from the germline V gene, are MDHEN and SYDVKM. Trimming removed 5 bases from V and 8 bases from J; the gene matches leave 7 bases unexplained.

Sequencing was performed on PBMCs, taken before treatment. The chain links TRBV28 with TRBJ1-3, and TRBD1 aligns with 12 junction nucleotides. The clonotype comes from a female donor with ovarian cancer. The DNA sequence is given as TGTGCCAGCAGTCCGGGACAGGGGGCATGTGACACCATATATTTT. This sequence encodes CASSPGQGACDTIYF. Outside the CDR3, residues come from the reference TRBV28 and TRBJ1-3 proteins, so the full variable domain is: DVKVTQSSRYLVKRTGEKVFLECVQDMDHENMFWYRQDPGLGLRLIYFSYDVKMKEKGDIPEGYSVSREKKERFSLILESASTNQTSMYLCASSPGQGACDTIYFGEGSWLTVV.